This T cell receptor beta chain was retrieved from a study of control samples from healthy donors and cancer patients (dated by TCRdb to 2018 to 2021). On this clone: The clone's antigen remains unknown. It has no much larger one-base neighbor in the sample; base qualities were not kept.

Receptor amplification or capture employed the immunoSEQ multiplex PCR assay. Here the immuneACCESS table is served through TCRdb, limited to in-frame sequences with V and J called. Missing clones are a known gap in these copies; in checked studies unresolved V genes cover under half, and the rest lacks a known reason. For this sample there are roughly 55,000 clones; 95% to 97% appear just once. The ten largest clones represent roughly 0.99% of the sample. The CDR3 has 13 amino acids, counting the end cysteine and phenylalanine. The kept DNA is CDR3 alone, 39 bases in frame from the first base. Sequences GTSNPN (CDR1) and SVGIG (CDR2) are obtained from the germline V gene (reference sequence). V is clipped by 4 bases and J by 2 bases, and the sequence between their germline boundaries is 11 bases long.

The sequence came from a woman younger than 35 in good health. The sequence links TRBV30 to TRBJ1-1; D gene: possibly TRBD1, on 6 matching bases. The sample taken for sequencing was blood. The DNA reads TGTGCCTGGAAACAGGGTGTAAACACTGAAGCTTTCTTT. Its coded protein is CAWKQGVNTEAFF.